The clone carrying this T cell receptor (beta chain) occurred many times. Its antigen is currently unknown. Each sample had at least 7 million PBMCs isolated. A minimum of 5.5 micrograms of total RNA was extracted per sample. The CDR3 is made up of 14 amino acids. With V trimmed by 2 bases and J by 9 bases, 7 bases remained unmatched. Germline CDR1 is DFQATT and CDR2 is SNEGSKA (reference sequence). The data originate from a study of blood T cells in healthy people across ages. Notes on the study in general: With age, beta diversity per million T cells declined roughly linearly, significantly by 40. Any changes in expanded clonotypes were possibly confounded, as donor CMV status remained unknown.

Then a second PCR, running roughly 7 to 11 cycles, was carried out with a sample-barcoded 5' primer and a J-beta primer mix. TCRdb ran MiXCR on the 5' RACE reads and lists one entry per CDR3 protein. The sample includes 790,000 or so distinct CDR3 sequences, about 45% seen only once; the top ten take 15% to 20%. This chain joins TRBV20-1 and TRBJ2-1; 10 bases agree with TRBD1. This TCR derives from a man older than 75 in good health. The specimen sequenced was blood. DNA for the CDR3: TGCAGTGCTAGACGACAGGGGGCGAGGGGTGAGCAGTTCTTC. Protein sequence: CSARRQGARGEQFF.